These 31 T cell receptor beta chains share one sample of origin, sequenced in a study of T-cell reconstitution after alpha-beta-depleted transplantation in children. Preparing the TCRbeta library involved the use of unique molecular identifiers. TCRdb independently ran MiXCR on the PCR reads; one entry per CDR3 protein. This sample has around 450,000 distinct CDR3 sequences, with 43% found just once. Sequencing used PBMCs, obtained before TCRalphabeta/CD19-depleted stem cell transplant. Every receptor here comes from a girl aged 2 to 10 with aplastic anemia, due to receive a stem cell transplant.

This rearrangement joins TRBV20-1 to TRBJ1-1; D is ambiguous. CDR3 length equals 12 residues. V was trimmed by 5 bases and J by 1 base, leaving 8 bases between them. Germline V gives CDR1 DFQATT, CDR2 SNEGSKA (reference sequence). The CDR3 nucleotides are TGCAGTGCTCGTTATTCGAACACTGAAGCTTTCTTT. Protein sequence: CSARYSNTEAFF.

This clonotype was counted a few times. The chain is built from TRBV29-1 and TRBJ2-3, with D possibly being TRBD1 or TRBD2 (6 bases each). V gave up 3 bases and J gave up 5 bases, with 12 bases separating them. CDR3 length equals 13 residues. Germline values: CDR1 SQVTM, CDR2 ANQGSEA. CDR3 DNA: TGCAGCGTTGACGGGGGCGATGGAGATACGCAGTATTTT. Its translation is CSVDGGDGDTQYF.

This clonotype was counted only a few times. J is TRBJ2-2 and V is TRBV20-1, with 8 bases fitting TRBD1. The CDR3 is 15 residues long. CDR1 is DFQATT, CDR2 SNEGSKA, per germline (reference sequence). The V and J ends lost 0 bases and 6 bases, in that order; junction bases with no gene match: 6. The CDR3 loop reads CSARDPRGQAGELFF. The CDR3 nucleotides are TGCAGTGCTAGAGATCCCAGGGGGCAGGCCGGGGAGCTGTTTTTT.

This clonotype showed up many times. This chain links TRBV29-1 with TRBJ2-5; no clear D gene. There are 14 residues in the CDR3. Trimming stripped 0 bases from V and 5 bases from J, with 13 bases between. Germline CDR1 and CDR2: SQVTM and ANQGSEA. CDR3 DNA: TGCAGCGTTGAAGATCCGTCCAGTCAGGAGACCCAGTACTTC. As protein: CSVEDPSSQETQYF. Variable domain in full (rest from reference TRBV29-1 and TRBJ2-5): SAVISQKPSRDICQRGTSLTIQCQVDSQVTMMFWYRQQPGQSLTLIATANQGSEATYESGFVIDKFPISRPNLTFSTLTVSNMSPEDSSIYLCSVEDPSSQETQYFGPGTRLLVL.

This clonotype occurred many times. This chain links TRBV12-3 or TRBV12-4 with TRBJ2-1, with 10 bases lining up with TRBD2. The CDR3 consists of 16 residues. Unmatched junction bases numbered 7, after V lost 6 bases and J lost 2 bases. In nucleotides, the CDR3 is TGTGCCAGCAGGCCCCCGGGACTAGCGACCTACAATGAGCAGTTCTTC. Translating it yields CASRPPGLATYNEQFF.

The V call is TRBV7-2, the J call TRBJ1-2; no clear D gene. In germline, CDR1 is SGHTA, CDR2 FQGNSA. Trimming removed 1 base from V and 2 bases from J, with 8 bases in between. The CDR3 is 14 residues long. CDR3 DNA: TGTGCCAGCAGCTTAGTGGAGGGAAACTATGGCTACACCTTC. Its translation: CASSLVEGNYGYTF.

This chain joins TRBV11-2 and TRBJ2-1; 10 bases agree with TRBD2. This CDR3 contains 16 residues. Looked up from germline, CDR1 is SGHAT and CDR2 is FQNNGV. With V trimmed by 5 bases and J by 10 bases, 14 bases remained unmatched. Here the CDR3 reads CASSRKSTGLAREQFF. The CDR3 DNA follows: TGTGCCAGCAGCCGAAAATCGACGGGACTAGCGAGGGAGCAGTTCTTC.

This clonotype was seen more than once but under ten times. The rearrangement joins TRBV12-3 or TRBV12-4 to TRBJ1-4, with D unresolved. Deletions cut 6 bases from V and 5 bases from J, with 10 bases between. CDR3 length: 13 residues. The CDR3 sequence: CASSPEGNEKLFF. CDR3 nucleotide sequence: TGTGCCAGCAGCCCCGAAGGCAATGAAAAACTGTTTTTT.

The chain combines TRBV5-1 with TRBJ1-1; TRBD1 might be the D (5 bases). Trimming cost V 0 bases and J 1 base, with 7 bases left between them. CDR1 is SGHRS and CDR2 is YFSETQ in the germline V gene. This CDR3 contains 14 residues. DNA for the CDR3: TGCGCCAGCAGCTTGGTCGGGGCGAACACTGAAGCTTTCTTT. The encoded protein is CASSLVGANTEAFF.

This clonotype was counted between two and nine times. The chain uses TRBV20-1 and TRBJ2-3, with TRBD2 matching 8 bases. CDR1 is DFQATT and CDR2 is SNEGSKA in the germline V gene (reference sequence). After removal of 3 bases from V and 4 bases from J, the junction contained 6 bases not matched to a gene. The CDR3 spans 14 residues. CDR3 sequence (DNA): TGCAGTGCTAGCGGGGGGGCAAAATCAGATACGCAGTATTTT. It yields the protein CSASGGAKSDTQYF.

This clonotype was picked up many times. The genes are TRBV7-6 and TRBJ2-1; D unresolved. Germline CDR1 is SGHVS and CDR2 is FNYEAQ. V gave up 5 bases and J gave up 0 bases, with 11 bases separating them. The CDR3 length is 15 residues. CDR3 sequence (DNA): TGTGCCAGCAGCGCTACTGTTAGCTCCTACAATGAGCAGTTCTTC. This encodes CASSATVSSYNEQFF.

Comments on this clonotype: This may be a read error, as it is one base from a much larger clone. J is TRBJ1-5 and V is TRBV28; D gene uncertain. The germline V and J ends were trimmed by 4 bases and 0 bases, with 10 bases remaining between them. The CDR3 length is 15 residues. Germline CDR1 MDHEN, CDR2 SYDVKM. The CDR3 DNA reads TGTGCCAGCAGTTATGGAGAGAATAGCAATCAGCCCCAGCATTTT. Protein product: CASSYGENSNQPQHF.

J is TRBJ2-2 and V is TRBV27; D possibly corresponds to TRBD2 (6 bases). CDR1 MNHEY and CDR2 SMNVEV come from the germline V gene (reference sequence). This CDR3 region has 13 residues. The germline V and J ends were trimmed by 7 bases and 4 bases, with 10 bases remaining between them. The CDR3 DNA follows: TGTGCCAGCACTAGAGCGGGCACCGGGGAGCTGTTTTTT. Amino acids: CASTRAGTGELFF.

There are a few counts of this clonotype. This chain connects TRBV4-2 to TRBJ2-2; D call uncertain. V lost 0 bases to trimming and J lost 1 base, with 6 bases between them. The CDR3 runs to 15 residues. Germline V lookup: CDR1 LGHNA, CDR2 YNFKEQ. CDR3 coding DNA: TGTGCCAGCAGCCAAGATCAACAGAACACCGGGGAGCTGTTTTTT. This encodes CASSQDQQNTGELFF.

Regarding this clonotype: One base away lies a much larger clone, so this may be a sequencing read error. The CDR3 DNA reads TGCAGCGTTGACTGGAACACTGAAGCTTTCTTT. It yields the protein CSVDWNTEAFF. J is TRBJ1-1 and V is TRBV29-1; no definite D call. The CDR3 totals 11 residues. Between the trimmed V and J ends, which lost 3 bases and 1 base, there was a span of 3 bases. In germline, CDR1 is SQVTM, CDR2 ANQGSEA.

The gene calls are TRBV18 and TRBJ1-1; D ambiguous. V lost 3 bases and J 1 base, leaving 12 bases between the germline ends. From germline, CDR1 is KGHSH and CDR2 LQKENI. The CDR3 contains 15 residues. CDR3 bases: TGTGCCAGCTCACCTCCCGGAGTCAGGAACACTGAAGCTTTCTTT. Translating gives CASSPPGVRNTEAFF.

This clonotype has a handful of counts. The rearrangement uses TRBV9 and TRBJ2-1; 10 bases match TRBD2. Trimming took 3 bases from V and 8 from J; bases not matched to a gene: 11. The CDR3 covers 16 residues. Germline lookup yields CDR1 SGDLS and CDR2 YYNGEE. The DNA of the CDR3 is TGTGCCAGCAGCGGGAGCGGGAGGGCCAATAAATATGAGCAGTTCTTC. Its protein is CASSGSGRANKYEQFF.

J is TRBJ2-1 and V is TRBV4-2; TRBD2 matches at 7 bases. This CDR3 is built from 12 residues. Looked up from germline, CDR1 is LGHNA and CDR2 is YNFKEQ. V dropped 10 bases and J dropped 6; count of bases not matched to a gene: 6. The DNA for the CDR3 is TGTGCCACCCGACTAGCAGGCAATGAGCAGTTCTTC. It is translated as CATRLAGNEQFF.

This sequence joins TRBV20-1 and TRBJ2-7, with 9 nucleotides matching TRBD1. Germline V lookup: CDR1 DFQATT, CDR2 SNEGSKA (reference sequence). V trimming: 0 bases; J trimming: 2 bases; junction bases outside the gene matches: 17. The CDR3 loop spans 19 amino acids. DNA of the CDR3: TGCAGTGCTAGAGATCCCTTTTACGTACCGGGACAGGGAGCCTACGAGCAGTACTTC. Translated: CSARDPFYVPGQGAYEQYF.

As concerns this clonotype: The junction departs from germline at one end; a sequencing error may be responsible. This chain joins TRBV20-1 and TRBJ1-6, with TRBD1 matching over 7 bases. This CDR3 is 17 amino acids long. CDR1 DFQATT and CDR2 SNEGSKA come from the germline V gene (reference sequence). The DNA of the CDR3 is TGCTGTGCTAGACCCTATTCTCGAGGGGGCAGGAATTCACCCCTCCACTTT. Translating it yields CCARPYSRGGRNSPLHF.

This clonotype was found a few times. The V call is TRBV7-9, the J call TRBJ1-2; D is ambiguous. CDR3 length: 14 amino acids. Between the trimmed V and J ends, which lost 1 base and 6 bases, there was a span of 12 bases. Germline CDR1 and CDR2: SEHNR and FQNEAQ (reference sequence). CDR3 in DNA: TGTGCCAGCAGCTTAGTGCAAGGAGGCGATGGCTACACCTTC. Translated, it gives CASSLVQGGDGYTF.

This chain joins TRBV7-3 and TRBJ2-5; 14 nucleotides align to TRBD2. The germline V gene has CDR1 SGHTA and CDR2 FQGTGA. This CDR3 region has 16 residues. J was trimmed by 6 bases and V by 2 bases; bases with no gene match: 5. The CDR3 spells CASSLGTSGSQKTQYF. CDR3 bases: TGTGCCAGCAGCTTAGGGACTAGCGGGAGTCAAAAGACCCAGTACTTC.

V is TRBV20-1 and J is TRBJ2-3, with a possible D match to TRBD2 (6 bases). The CDR3 is 15 residues long. Germline CDR1 is DFQATT and CDR2 is SNEGSKA (reference sequence). V was clipped by 0 bases and J by 0 bases, with 10 bases between them. Written as DNA, the CDR3 is TGCAGTGCTAGAGATCCTCGGGAGAGCACAGATACGCAGTATTTT. This gives the protein CSARDPRESTDTQYF.

V usage is TRBV7-9 and J usage is TRBJ2-6; D uncertain. Germline CDR1 reads SEHNR; CDR2 reads FQNEAQ (reference sequence). The CDR3 runs 14 residues. The ends were cut back, 8 bases at V and 1 base at J, with 9 bases in the middle. This CDR3 is CASRALSGANVLTF. The CDR3 DNA reads TGTGCCAGCCGGGCCCTTTCTGGGGCCAACGTCCTGACTTTC.

This chain connects TRBV5-1 to TRBJ2-2, with 7 bases identical to TRBD1. With 3 bases clipped from V and 0 bases from J, the junction kept 5 bases outside the gene matches. The CDR3 has 16 residues. Germline V gene lookup returns CDR1 SGHRS and CDR2 YFSETQ. The chain's CDR3 is CASSSHQGANTGELFF. CDR3 in DNA: TGCGCCAGCAGCTCGCACCAGGGGGCGAACACCGGGGAGCTGTTTTTT.

CDR3 region: CASSVGSQGRGYTF. The DNA of the CDR3 is TGTGCCAGCAGCGTAGGGTCGCAGGGACGTGGCTACACCTTC. V usage is TRBV9 and J usage is TRBJ1-2; possible D gene TRBD1, 5 bases. Germline lookup yields CDR1 SGDLS and CDR2 YYNGEE. The ends were cut back, 0 bases at V and 7 bases at J, with 13 bases in the middle. The CDR3 covers 14 residues.

The J gene is TRBJ2-3, the V gene TRBV20-1, with D unclear. V lost 0 bases to trimming and J lost 6 bases, with 7 bases between them. The germline V gene has CDR1 DFQATT and CDR2 SNEGSKA (reference sequence). The CDR3 has 12 residues. Written as DNA, the CDR3 is TGCAGTGCTAGAGATGGGTGGGATACGCAGTATTTT. Its protein is CSARDGWDTQYF.

This chain uses TRBV7-9 with TRBJ2-2, with D perhaps matching TRBD1 (5 bases). V lost 7 bases to trimming and J lost 0 bases, with 15 bases between them. The CDR3 has 16 residues. Germline CDR1 and CDR2: SEHNR and FQNEAQ (reference sequence). CDR3 loop: CASTHRGRANTGELFF. The CDR3 DNA reads TGTGCCAGCACCCACAGAGGCAGGGCGAACACCGGGGAGCTGTTTTTT.

This clonotype showed up just a few times. This chain connects TRBV20-1 to TRBJ2-7; 7 positions agree with TRBD1. The germline V gene encodes CDR1 DFQATT and CDR2 SNEGSKA (reference sequence). V trimming: 5 bases; J trimming: 3 bases; junction bases outside the gene matches: 4. The CDR3 extends over 12 amino acids. The CDR3 DNA reads as TGCAGTGCTCACCGGGACAGCTACGAGCAGTACTTC. It translates to CSAHRDSYEQYF.

This clonotype was seen repeatedly, ten times or more. This chain uses TRBV18 with TRBJ1-3; D might be TRBD1 (6 bases). CDR3 length: 14 amino acids. Trimming stripped 4 bases from V and 0 bases from J, with 7 bases between. The germline gives CDR1 KGHSH, CDR2 LQKENI. CDR3 sequence reads: CASSQQGSGNTIYF. As DNA, the CDR3 is TGTGCCAGCTCACAACAGGGCTCTGGAAACACCATATATTTT.

This sequence joins TRBV20-1 and TRBJ2-7; 7 bases agree with TRBD1. The CDR3 consists of 14 residues. The V gene's germline CDR1 is DFQATT and CDR2 SNEGSKA (reference sequence). The J segment lost 2 bases and the V segment lost 3 bases, leaving 7 bases of the junction unmatched. DNA for the CDR3: TGCAGTGCTAGCGACAGGGCGACAACCTACGAGCAGTACTTC. It translates to CSASDRATTYEQYF.